A single sample is the source of the 4 T cell receptor beta chains below, sequenced in a study of blood T cell repertoires in COVID-19. This table comes from immunoSEQ multiplex PCR, and its TCRdb copy is limited to in-frame clones, with some not included. Here the sample spans 65,000 to 95,000 clones, 80% to 90% being singletons. Material: peripheral blood. The source is a woman aged 45-59 years with acute or convalescent COVID-19.

The chain joins TRBV19 to TRBJ1-2; 12 nucleotides match TRBD1. Germline CDR1 and CDR2: LNHDA and SQIVND (reference sequence). The J segment lost 3 bases and the V segment lost 5 bases, leaving 7 bases of the junction unmatched. The CDR3 is made up of 16 amino acids. Written as DNA, the CDR3 is TGTGCCAGTAGTCCCGGGACAGGGGGCGCGCACTATGGCTACACCTTC. It translates to CASSPGTGGAHYGYTF.

The CDR3 coding sequence is TGTGCCAGCAGCCTCCTTGAGCGGGGGAGCACAGATACGCAGTATTTT. It codes for CASSLLERGSTDTQYF. J is TRBJ2-3 and V is TRBV7-3; 8 bases fit TRBD2. The CDR3 runs 16 residues. The V gene end was trimmed by 5 bases and the J gene end by 0 bases; junction bases not matched to a gene: 7. Germline V gives CDR1 SGHTA, CDR2 FQGTGA.

J is TRBJ1-4 and V is TRBV4-2; 8 bases align to TRBD1. This CDR3 is built from 15 residues. V trimming: 2 bases; J trimming: 1 base; junction bases outside the gene matches: 0. CDR1 LGHNA and CDR2 YNFKEQ come from the germline V gene. The CDR3 region is CASSQTGGTNEKLFF. CDR3 DNA sequence: TGTGCCAGCAGCCAAACAGGGGGAACTAATGAAAAACTGTTTTTT.

The V and J genes are TRBV28 and TRBJ2-1; no reliable D call. V shed 4 bases and J shed 6 bases, with 7 bases lying between them. CDR1 MDHEN and CDR2 SYDVKM come from the germline V gene. The CDR3 loop spans 12 amino acids. DNA for the CDR3: TGTGCCAGCAGTTCCTTCCGCAATGAGCAGTTCTTC. It translates to CASSSFRNEQFF. Combining the CDR3 with reference TRBV28 and TRBJ2-1 gives the whole variable domain DVKVTQSSRYLVKRTGEKVFLECVQDMDHENMFWYRQDPGLGLRLIYFSYDVKMKEKGDIPEGYSVSREKKERFSLILESASTNQTSMYLCASSSFRNEQFFGPGTRLTVL.